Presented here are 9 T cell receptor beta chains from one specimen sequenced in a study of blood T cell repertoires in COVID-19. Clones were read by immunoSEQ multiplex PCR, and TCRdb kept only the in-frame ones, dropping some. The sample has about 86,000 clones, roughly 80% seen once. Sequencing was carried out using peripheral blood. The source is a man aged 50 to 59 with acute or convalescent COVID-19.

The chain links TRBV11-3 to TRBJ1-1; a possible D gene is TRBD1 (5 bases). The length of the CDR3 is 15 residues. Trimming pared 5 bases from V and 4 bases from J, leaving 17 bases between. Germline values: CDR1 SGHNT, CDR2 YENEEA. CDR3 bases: TGTGCCAGCAGCATCACAGGAACTCCAGCCACTGAAGCTTTCTTT. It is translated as CASSITGTPATEAFF. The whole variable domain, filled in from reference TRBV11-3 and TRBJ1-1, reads EAGVVQSPRYKIIEKKQPVAFWCNPISGHNTLYWYLQNLGQGPELLIRYENEEAVDDSQLPKDRFSAERLKGVDSTLKIQPAELGDSAVYLCASSITGTPATEAFFGQGTRLTVV.

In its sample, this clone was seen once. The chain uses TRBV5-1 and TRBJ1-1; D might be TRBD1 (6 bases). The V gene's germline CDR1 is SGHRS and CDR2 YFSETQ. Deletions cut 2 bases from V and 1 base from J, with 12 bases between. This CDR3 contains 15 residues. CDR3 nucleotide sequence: TGCGCCAGCAGCTTAACGGGACACCAGAACACTGAAGCTTTCTTT. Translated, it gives CASSLTGHQNTEAFF.

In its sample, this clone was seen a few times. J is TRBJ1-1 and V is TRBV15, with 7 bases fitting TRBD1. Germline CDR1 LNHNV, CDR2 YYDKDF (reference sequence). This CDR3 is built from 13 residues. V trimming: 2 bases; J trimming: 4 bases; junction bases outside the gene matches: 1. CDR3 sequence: CATSRTGVTEAFF. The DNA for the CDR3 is TGTGCCACCAGCAGAACAGGGGTCACTGAAGCTTTCTTT.

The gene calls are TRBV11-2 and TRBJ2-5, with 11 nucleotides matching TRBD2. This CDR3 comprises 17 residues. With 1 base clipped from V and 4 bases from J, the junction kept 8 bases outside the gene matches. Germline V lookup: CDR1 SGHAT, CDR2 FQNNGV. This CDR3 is CASSLGYSGGASETQYF. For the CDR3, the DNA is TGTGCCAGCAGCTTAGGGTATAGCGGGGGGGCCTCAGAGACCCAGTACTTC.

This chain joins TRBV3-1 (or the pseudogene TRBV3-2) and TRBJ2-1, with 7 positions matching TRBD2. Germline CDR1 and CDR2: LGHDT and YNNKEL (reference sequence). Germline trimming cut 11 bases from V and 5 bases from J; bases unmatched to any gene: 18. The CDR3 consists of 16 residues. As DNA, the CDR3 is TGTGCCCGCCGGAGGATTCGTGGGAGGGCAAACAATGAGCAGTTCTTC. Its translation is CARRRIRGRANNEQFF.

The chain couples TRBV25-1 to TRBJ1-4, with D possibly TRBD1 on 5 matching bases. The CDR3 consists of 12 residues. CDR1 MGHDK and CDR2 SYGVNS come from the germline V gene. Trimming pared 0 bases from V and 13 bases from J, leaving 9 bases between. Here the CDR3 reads CASSEYAGGLFF. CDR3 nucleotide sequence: TGTGCCAGCAGTGAATATGCGGGGGGACTGTTTTTT.

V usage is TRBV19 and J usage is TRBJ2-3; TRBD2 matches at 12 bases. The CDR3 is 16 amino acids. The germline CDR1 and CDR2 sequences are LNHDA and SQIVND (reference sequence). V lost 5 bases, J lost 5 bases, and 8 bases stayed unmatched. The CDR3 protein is CASSFLAGGLGDTQYF. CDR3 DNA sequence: TGTGCCAGTAGTTTCCTAGCGGGGGGGCTGGGAGATACGCAGTATTTT.

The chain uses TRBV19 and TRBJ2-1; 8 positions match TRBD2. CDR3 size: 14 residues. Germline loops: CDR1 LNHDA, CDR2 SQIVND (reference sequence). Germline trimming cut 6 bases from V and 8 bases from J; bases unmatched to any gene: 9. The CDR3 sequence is CASSPRDGRDEQFF. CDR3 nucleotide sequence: TGTGCCAGTAGCCCACGGGACGGGAGGGATGAGCAGTTCTTC.

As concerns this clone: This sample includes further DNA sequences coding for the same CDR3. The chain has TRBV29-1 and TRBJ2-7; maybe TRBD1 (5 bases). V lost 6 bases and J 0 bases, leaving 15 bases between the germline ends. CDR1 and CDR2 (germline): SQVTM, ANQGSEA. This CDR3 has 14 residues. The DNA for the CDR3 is TGCAGCGTCCTAACAGGCGAATCCTCCTACGAGCAGTACTTC. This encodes CSVLTGESSYEQYF.